The T cell receptor beta chain described here comes from a study of blood T cell repertoires in COVID-19. Study background: The United States, Italy and Spain provided the acute and convalescent COVID-19 samples.

Recruitment covered fewer than 25 US areas and drew participants whose ages spanned roughly 18 to 100 years. Cohorts were determined from participant-reported clinical history. The germline V gene encodes CDR1 SGHRS and CDR2 YFSETQ. Trimming at V came to 0 bases and at J to 5 bases, leaving 4 bases not matched to a gene. The CDR3 length is 15 residues. Profiled with immunoSEQ multiplex PCR; TCRdb holds only in-frame clones, not every one. The repertoire includes roughly 430,000 clones, roughly 90% of them detected once, and 2% to 2.5% sits in the top ten. Sequenced: PBMCs or T cells enriched from blood (not recorded which). This chain uses TRBV5-1 with TRBJ2-1, with 8 bases matching TRBD2. This TCR was sampled from a middle-aged woman with acute COVID-19. Here the CDR3 DNA reads TGCGCCAGCAGCTTGGACGGGGGGGCCCACAATGAGCAGTTCTTC. Protein sequence: CASSLDGGAHNEQFF.